Presented here are 3 T cell receptor beta chains from one specimen sequenced in a study of blood T cell repertoires in COVID-19. TCRdb's table, derived via immunoSEQ multiplex PCR, lists solely in-frame clones and lacks some. Of roughly 180,000 clones listed, 79% are singletons. The sample consisted of peripheral blood. These receptors were taken from a man between 60 and 75 years old with active or convalescent COVID-19.

The chain couples TRBV5-4 to TRBJ1-2; D gene unclear. This CDR3 has 15 residues. V lost 4 bases to trimming and J lost 4 bases, with 17 bases between them. The germline CDR1 and CDR2 sequences are SGHNT and YYREEE (reference sequence). The CDR3 DNA reads TGTGCCAGCAGCCCCCCCCTGTCCGCCGGCTATGGCTACACCTTC. It codes for CASSPPLSAGYGYTF. The full variable domain, with the rest looked up from reference TRBV5-4 and TRBJ1-2, is ETGVTQSPTHLIKTRGQQVTLRCSSQSGHNTVSWYQQALGQGPQFIFQYYREEENGRGNFPPRFSGLQFPNYSSELNVNALELDDSALYLCASSPPLSAGYGYTFGSGTRLTVV.

This clone was seen a few times. This sequence joins TRBV28 and TRBJ1-5; possibly TRBD1 for D (5 bases). The CDR3 runs to 19 residues. Germline-derived CDR1 and CDR2 are MDHEN and SYDVKM. The V end lost 2 bases, the J end lost 5 bases, and 25 bases lay between the germline ends. The CDR3 loop reads CASSLRAGTWGTSYQPQHF. The CDR3 region has the DNA TGTGCCAGCAGTTTAAGGGCGGGGACGTGGGGCACATCATATCAGCCCCAGCATTTT.

The V and J genes are TRBV4-3 and TRBJ1-6, with D uncertain. The germline V gene encodes CDR1 LGHNA and CDR2 YSLEER. Trimming shortened V by 3 bases and J by 8 bases, and 8 bases separated the two germline ends. The CDR3 totals 13 residues. CDR3 amino acids: CASSQLGDSPLHF. Here the CDR3 DNA reads TGCGCCAGCAGCCAGCTCGGGGATTCACCCCTCCACTTT.